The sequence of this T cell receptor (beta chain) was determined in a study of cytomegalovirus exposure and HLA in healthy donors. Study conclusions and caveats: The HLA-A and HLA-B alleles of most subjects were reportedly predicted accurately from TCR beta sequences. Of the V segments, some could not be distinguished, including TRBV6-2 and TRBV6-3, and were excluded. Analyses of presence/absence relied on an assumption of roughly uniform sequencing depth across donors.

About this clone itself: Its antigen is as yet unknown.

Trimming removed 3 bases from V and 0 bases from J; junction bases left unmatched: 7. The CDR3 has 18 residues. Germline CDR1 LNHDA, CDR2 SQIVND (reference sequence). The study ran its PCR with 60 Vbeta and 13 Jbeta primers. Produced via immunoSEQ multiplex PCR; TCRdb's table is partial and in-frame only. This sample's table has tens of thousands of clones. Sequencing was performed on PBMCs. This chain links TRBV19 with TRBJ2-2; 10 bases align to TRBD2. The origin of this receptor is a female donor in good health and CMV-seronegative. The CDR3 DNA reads TGTGCCAGTAGTATTGGACTAGCGGAGTTTCCGAACACCGGGGAGCTGTTTTTT. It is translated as CASSIGLAEFPNTGELFF.